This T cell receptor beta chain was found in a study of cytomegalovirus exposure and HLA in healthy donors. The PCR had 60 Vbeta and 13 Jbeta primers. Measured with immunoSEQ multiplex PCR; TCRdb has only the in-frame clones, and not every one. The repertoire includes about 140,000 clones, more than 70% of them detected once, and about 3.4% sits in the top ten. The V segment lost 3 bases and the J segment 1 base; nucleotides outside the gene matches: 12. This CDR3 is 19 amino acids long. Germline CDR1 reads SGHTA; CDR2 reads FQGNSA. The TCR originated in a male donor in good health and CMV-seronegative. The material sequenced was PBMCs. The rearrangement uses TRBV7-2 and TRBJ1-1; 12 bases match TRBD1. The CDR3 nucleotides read TGTGCCAGCAGCTTCGGGACAGGGGGCCCTCTCATTACGAACACTGAAGCTTTCTTT. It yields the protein CASSFGTGGPLITNTEAFF.